The 9 T cell receptor beta chains reported below all come from one sample, sequenced in a study of T cells in localized non-small cell lung cancer (dated by TCRdb to the early 2020s). The library was produced with the immunoSEQ multiplex PCR assay. The table comes from immuneACCESS by way of TCRdb, which keeps in-frame sequences with V and J called. Part of the clones is missing from these tables; in studies checked, under half for an unresolved V gene and the rest for unknown reasons. The sample table holds some 38,000 clones, of which about nine tenths were seen once. The ten top clones hold around 6.1% of the sample. This material consisted of peripheral blood mononuclear cells, taken before any cancer treatment. These receptors were obtained from a male donor older than 55 with stage II lung adenocarcinoma.

The chain recombines TRBV18 with TRBJ2-1; 10 bases agree with TRBD2. V lost 6 bases and J lost 9; bases outside the gene matches: 5. CDR3 size: 13 residues. Germline V gene data show CDR1 as KGHSH and CDR2 as LQKENI. The CDR3 loop reads CASSRLAGAEQFF. In DNA form, the CDR3 reads TGTGCCAGCTCGCGGCTAGCGGGGGCTGAGCAGTTCTTC.

The chain joins TRBV9 to TRBJ2-7; weak D call: TRBD1 (6 bases). Trimming shortened V by 4 bases and J by 0 bases, and 11 bases separated the two germline ends. Germline CDR1 reads SGDLS; CDR2 reads YYNGEE. This CDR3 has 14 amino acids. Here the CDR3 reads CASSTTTGSYEQYF. Written as DNA, the CDR3 is TGTGCCAGCAGCACGACGACAGGCTCCTACGAGCAGTACTTC.

V and J are TRBV28 and TRBJ1-1; D might be TRBD1 (5 bases). Germline V gene sequence: CDR1 MDHEN, CDR2 SYDVKM. Deletions cut 7 bases from V and 1 base from J, with 13 bases between. This CDR3 has 14 residues. The CDR3 DNA follows: TGTGCCAGCATTGGGGGGGGGACGAACACTGAAGCTTTCTTT. It is translated as CASIGGGTNTEAFF.

This clone came up a few times. V gene TRBV5-1 combines with J gene TRBJ1-1; tentatively, D is TRBD1 (6 bases). CDR1 is SGHRS and CDR2 is YFSETQ in the germline V gene. This CDR3 is built from 14 residues. With 2 bases removed from V and 3 bases from J, the gap between germline ends came to 11 bases. The CDR3 DNA is TGCGCCAGCAGCTTCGTGACAGGAGACACTGAAGCTTTCTTT. This sequence encodes CASSFVTGDTEAFF. Full variable domain (missing parts from reference TRBV5-1 and TRBJ1-1): KAGVTQTPRYLIKTRGQQVTLSCSPISGHRSVSWYQQTPGQGLQFLFEYFSETQRNKGNFPGRFSGRQFSNSRSEMNVSTLELGDSALYLCASSFVTGDTEAFFGQGTRLTVV.

The chain carries TRBV18 and TRBJ2-2, with D unresolved. The V gene's germline CDR1 is KGHSH and CDR2 LQKENI. The CDR3 covers 15 residues. The ends were cut back, 6 bases at V and 4 bases at J, with 15 bases in the middle. The CDR3: CASSREQVGTGELFF. In DNA form, the CDR3 reads TGTGCCAGCTCTCGCGAGCAGGTTGGCACCGGGGAGCTGTTTTTT.

The V gene is TRBV5-1, the J gene TRBJ2-1, with D maybe TRBD2 (6 bases). The CDR3 consists of 13 residues. Trimming took 1 base from V and 8 from J, leaving 10 bases between them. Germline CDR1 is SGHRS and CDR2 is YFSETQ. The CDR3, as DNA: TGCGCCAGCAGCTTGCGGGAGAAGGATGAGCAGTTCTTC. It translates to CASSLREKDEQFF.

The chain links TRBV18 to TRBJ1-1; maybe TRBD1 (5 bases). The CDR3 runs to 15 residues. Germline loops: CDR1 KGHSH, CDR2 LQKENI. V lost 4 bases and J 2 bases, leaving 14 bases between the germline ends. The CDR3 region is CASSLPGRINTEAFF. The CDR3 DNA reads TGTGCCAGCTCACTTCCGGGACGGATTAACACTGAAGCTTTCTTT.

A word on this clone: Germline is not matched at one junction end, which may reflect a read error. The V gene is TRBV10-1, the J gene TRBJ2-3, with D unresolved. Germline loops: CDR1 WNHNN, CDR2 SYGVQD (reference sequence). The length of the CDR3 is 11 residues. CDR3 sequence (DNA): TGCGCCAGCAGTCCCACAAATACGCAGTATTTT. Amino acid sequence: CASSPTNTQYF.

The chain has TRBV5-1 and TRBJ2-3, with D hard to call. The CDR3 is made up of 15 amino acids. Trimming removed 0 bases from V and 2 bases from J, with 10 bases in between. Germline V lookup: CDR1 SGHRS, CDR2 YFSETQ. The CDR3 nucleotides read TGCGCCAGCAGCTTGGAACAGTTGTTCACAGATACGCAGTATTTT. Its translation is CASSLEQLFTDTQYF. The whole variable domain, remainder taken from reference TRBV5-1 and TRBJ2-3, is KAGVTQTPRYLIKTRGQQVTLSCSPISGHRSVSWYQQTPGQGLQFLFEYFSETQRNKGNFPGRFSGRQFSNSRSEMNVSTLELGDSALYLCASSLEQLFTDTQYFGPGTRLTVL.